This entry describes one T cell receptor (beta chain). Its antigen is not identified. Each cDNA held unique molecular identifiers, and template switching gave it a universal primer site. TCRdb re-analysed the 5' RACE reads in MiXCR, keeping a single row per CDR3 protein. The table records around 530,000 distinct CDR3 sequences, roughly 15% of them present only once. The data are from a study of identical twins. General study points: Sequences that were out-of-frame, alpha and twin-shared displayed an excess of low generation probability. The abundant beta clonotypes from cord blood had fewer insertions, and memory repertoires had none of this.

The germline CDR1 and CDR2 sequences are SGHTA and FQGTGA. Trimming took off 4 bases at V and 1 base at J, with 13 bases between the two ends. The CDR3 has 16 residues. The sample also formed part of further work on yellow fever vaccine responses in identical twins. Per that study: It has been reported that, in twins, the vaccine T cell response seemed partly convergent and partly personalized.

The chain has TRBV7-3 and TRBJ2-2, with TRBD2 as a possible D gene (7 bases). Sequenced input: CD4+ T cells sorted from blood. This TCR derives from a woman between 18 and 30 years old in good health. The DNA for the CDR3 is TGTGCCAGCAGCTCCCAGGGGAGGGGGAACACCGGGGAGCTGTTTTTT. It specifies CASSSQGRGNTGELFF.